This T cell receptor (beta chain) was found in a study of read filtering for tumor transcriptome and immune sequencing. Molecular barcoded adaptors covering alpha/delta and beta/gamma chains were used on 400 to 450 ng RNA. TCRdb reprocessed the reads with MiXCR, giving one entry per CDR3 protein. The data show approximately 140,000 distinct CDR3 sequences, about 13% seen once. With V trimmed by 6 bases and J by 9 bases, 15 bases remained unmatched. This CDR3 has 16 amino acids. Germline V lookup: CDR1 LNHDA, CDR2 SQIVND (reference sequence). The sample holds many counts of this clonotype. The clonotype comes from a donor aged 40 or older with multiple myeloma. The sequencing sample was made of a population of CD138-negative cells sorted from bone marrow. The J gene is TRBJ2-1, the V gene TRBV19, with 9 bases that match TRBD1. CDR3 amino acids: CASRLTPGQGVGEQFF. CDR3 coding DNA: TGTGCCAGTAGACTTACACCGGGACAGGGTGTGGGTGAGCAGTTCTTC.